This TCR beta chain was recovered during a study of control samples from healthy donors and cancer patients. Repertoires were generated with immunoSEQ multiplex PCR, while TCRdb's copy carries only in-frame clones and drops some. The table records around 170,000 clones, approximately 86% of them present only once. There are 15 residues in the CDR3. From germline, CDR1 is LGHDT and CDR2 YNNKEL (reference sequence). Trimming pared 6 bases from V and 4 bases from J, leaving 16 bases between. The source is a woman in her twenties or thirties in good health. This chain joins TRBV3-1 (or the pseudogene TRBV3-2) and TRBJ1-3, with D maybe TRBD1 (6 bases). What was sequenced was blood. The CDR3 protein is CASSRRGLRGNTIYF. Here the CDR3 DNA reads TGTGCCAGCAGTCGACGGGGGCTACGGGGAAACACCATATATTTT.